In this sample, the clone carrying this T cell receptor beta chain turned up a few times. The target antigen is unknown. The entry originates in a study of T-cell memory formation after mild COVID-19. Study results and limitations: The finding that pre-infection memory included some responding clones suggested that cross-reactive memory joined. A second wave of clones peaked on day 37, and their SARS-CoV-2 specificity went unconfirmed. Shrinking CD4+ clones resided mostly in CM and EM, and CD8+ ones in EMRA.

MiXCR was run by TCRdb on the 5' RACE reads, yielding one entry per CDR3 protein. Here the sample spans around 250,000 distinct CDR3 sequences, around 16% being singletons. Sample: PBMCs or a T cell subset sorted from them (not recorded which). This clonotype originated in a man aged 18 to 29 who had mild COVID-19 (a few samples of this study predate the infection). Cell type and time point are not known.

The chain's CDR3 is CASSRNPGAADTQYF. As DNA, the CDR3 is TGTGCCAGCAGCCGAAACCCCGGGGCGGCAGATACGCAGTATTTT. The rearrangement uses TRBV7-2 and TRBJ2-3, with D tentatively TRBD1 or TRBD2 (5 bases each). The CDR3 is made up of 15 amino acids. Trimming removed 5 bases from V and 4 bases from J, with 16 bases in between. Germline V CDR1 and CDR2: SGHTA, FQGNSA.